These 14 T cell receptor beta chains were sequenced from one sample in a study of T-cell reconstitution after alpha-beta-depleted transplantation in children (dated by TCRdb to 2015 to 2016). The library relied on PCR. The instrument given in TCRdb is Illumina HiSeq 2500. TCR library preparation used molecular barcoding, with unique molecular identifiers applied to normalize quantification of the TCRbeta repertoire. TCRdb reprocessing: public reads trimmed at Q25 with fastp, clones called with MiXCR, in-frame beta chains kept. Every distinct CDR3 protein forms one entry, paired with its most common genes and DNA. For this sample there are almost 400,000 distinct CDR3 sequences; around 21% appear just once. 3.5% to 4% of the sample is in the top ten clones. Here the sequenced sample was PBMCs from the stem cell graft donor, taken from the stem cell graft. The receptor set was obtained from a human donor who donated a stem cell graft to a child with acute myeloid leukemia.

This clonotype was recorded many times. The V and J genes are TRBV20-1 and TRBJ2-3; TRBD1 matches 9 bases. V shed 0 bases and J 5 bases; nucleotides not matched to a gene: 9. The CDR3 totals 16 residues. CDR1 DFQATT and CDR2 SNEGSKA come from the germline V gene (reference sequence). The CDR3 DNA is TGCAGTGCTAGAGATCGACGACAGGGGGGGATAGATACGCAGTATTTT. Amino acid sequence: CSARDRRQGGIDTQYF.

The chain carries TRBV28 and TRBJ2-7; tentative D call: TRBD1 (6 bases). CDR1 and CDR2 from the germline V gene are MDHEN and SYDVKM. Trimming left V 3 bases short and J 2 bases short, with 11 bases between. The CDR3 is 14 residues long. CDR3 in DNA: TGTGCCAGCAGTTTCGGGGACACAACCTACGAGCAGTACTTC. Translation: CASSFGDTTYEQYF.

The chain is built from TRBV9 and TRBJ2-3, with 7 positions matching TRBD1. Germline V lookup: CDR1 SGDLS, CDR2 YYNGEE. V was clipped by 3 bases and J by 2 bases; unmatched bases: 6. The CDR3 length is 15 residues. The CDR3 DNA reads TGTGCCAGCAGCGCCGAAGGACAGGACACAGATACGCAGTATTTT. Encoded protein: CASSAEGQDTDTQYF.

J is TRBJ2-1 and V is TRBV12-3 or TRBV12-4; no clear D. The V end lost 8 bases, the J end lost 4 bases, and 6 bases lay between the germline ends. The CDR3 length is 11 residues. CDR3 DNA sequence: TGTGCCAGCGGCGTGTACAATGAGCAGTTCTTC. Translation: CASGVYNEQFF.

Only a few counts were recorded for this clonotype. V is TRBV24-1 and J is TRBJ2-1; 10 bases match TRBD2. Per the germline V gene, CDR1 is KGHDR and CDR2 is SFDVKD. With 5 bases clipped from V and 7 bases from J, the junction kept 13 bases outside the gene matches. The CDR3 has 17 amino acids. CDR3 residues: CATSVGPGVAGGNEQFF. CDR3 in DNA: TGTGCCACCAGTGTTGGCCCCGGGGTAGCGGGAGGTAATGAGCAGTTCTTC.

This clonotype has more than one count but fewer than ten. The CDR3 DNA reads as TGTGCCAGCAGCTTGGGGGGACAGGGTCCCTACGAGCAGTACTTC. Protein product: CASSLGGQGPYEQYF. J is TRBJ2-7 and V is TRBV5-6; 9 bases match TRBD1. Germline V CDR1 and CDR2: SGHDT, YYEEEE. The V segment lost 0 bases and the J segment 2 bases; nucleotides outside the gene matches: 3. The CDR3 extends over 15 amino acids.

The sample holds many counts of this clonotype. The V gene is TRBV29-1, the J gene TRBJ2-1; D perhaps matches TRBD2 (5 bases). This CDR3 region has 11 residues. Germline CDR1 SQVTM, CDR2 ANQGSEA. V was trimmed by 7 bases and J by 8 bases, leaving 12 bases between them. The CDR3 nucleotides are TGCAGCGAACGCCTAGCCCATGAGCAGTTCTTC. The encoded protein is CSERLAHEQFF.

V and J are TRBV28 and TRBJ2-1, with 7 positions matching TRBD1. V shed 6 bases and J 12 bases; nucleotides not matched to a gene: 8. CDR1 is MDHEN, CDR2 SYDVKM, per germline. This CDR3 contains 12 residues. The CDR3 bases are TGTGCCAGCAGATACACAGGGGCGGGGCAGTTCTTC. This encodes CASRYTGAGQFF.

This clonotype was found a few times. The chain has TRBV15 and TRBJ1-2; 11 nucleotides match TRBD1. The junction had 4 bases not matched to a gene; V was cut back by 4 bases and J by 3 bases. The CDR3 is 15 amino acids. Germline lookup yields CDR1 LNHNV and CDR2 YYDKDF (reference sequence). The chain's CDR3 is CATSTRGQGDYGYTF. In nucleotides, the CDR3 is TGTGCCACCAGCACCAGGGGACAGGGGGACTATGGCTACACCTTC. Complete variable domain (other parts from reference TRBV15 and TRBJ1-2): DAMVIQNPRYQVTQFGKPVTLSCSQTLNHNVMYWYQQKSSQAPKLLFHYYDKDFNNEADTPDNFQSRRPNTSFCFLDIRSPGLGDTAMYLCATSTRGQGDYGYTFGSGTRLTVV.

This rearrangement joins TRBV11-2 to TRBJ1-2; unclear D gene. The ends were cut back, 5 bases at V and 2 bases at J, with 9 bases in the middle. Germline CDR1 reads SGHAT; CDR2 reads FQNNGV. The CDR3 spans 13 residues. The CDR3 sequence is CASSVTANYGYTF. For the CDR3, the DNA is TGTGCCAGCAGCGTCACAGCCAACTATGGCTACACCTTC.

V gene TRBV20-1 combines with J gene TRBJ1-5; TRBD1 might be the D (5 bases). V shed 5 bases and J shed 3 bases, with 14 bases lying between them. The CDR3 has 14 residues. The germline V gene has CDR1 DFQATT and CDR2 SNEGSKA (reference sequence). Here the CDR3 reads CSAPSGFVNQPQHF. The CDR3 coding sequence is TGCAGTGCTCCCTCAGGGTTCGTCAATCAGCCCCAGCATTTT.

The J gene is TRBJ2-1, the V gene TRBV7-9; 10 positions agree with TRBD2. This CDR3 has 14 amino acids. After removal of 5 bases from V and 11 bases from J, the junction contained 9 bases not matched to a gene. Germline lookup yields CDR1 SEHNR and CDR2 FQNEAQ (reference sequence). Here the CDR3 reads CASSDPGLASKQFF. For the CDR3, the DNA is TGTGCCAGCAGCGACCCGGGACTAGCGTCAAAGCAGTTCTTC.

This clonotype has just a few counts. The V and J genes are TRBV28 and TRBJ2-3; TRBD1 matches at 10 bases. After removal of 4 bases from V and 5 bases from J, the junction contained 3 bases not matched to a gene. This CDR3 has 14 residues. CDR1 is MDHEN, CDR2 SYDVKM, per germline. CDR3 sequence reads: CASSWTGGEDTQYF. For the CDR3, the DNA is TGTGCCAGCAGTTGGACAGGGGGAGAAGATACGCAGTATTTT.

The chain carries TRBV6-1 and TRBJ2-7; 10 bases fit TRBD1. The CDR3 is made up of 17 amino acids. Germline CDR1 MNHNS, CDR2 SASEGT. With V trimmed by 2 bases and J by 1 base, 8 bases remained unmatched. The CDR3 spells CASSERSGQGNSYEQYF. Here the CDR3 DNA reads TGTGCCAGCAGTGAAAGGTCGGGACAGGGGAATTCCTACGAGCAGTACTTC.